This passage covers 26 T cell receptor beta chains from one sample sequenced in a study of cytomegalovirus exposure and HLA in healthy donors. The PCR was carried out with 60 Vbeta primers and 13 Jbeta primers. This table comes from immunoSEQ multiplex PCR, and its TCRdb copy is limited to in-frame clones, with some not included. The sample consists of about 130,000 clones, about 78% of them appearing once. Sequenced: PBMCs. Receptors originate from a human donor in good health.

Of note for this clone: The junction differs from germline at one of its ends, possibly a read error. V usage is TRBV28 and J usage is TRBJ2-2; 9 positions agree with TRBD1. In germline, CDR1 is MDHEN, CDR2 SYDVKM. CDR3 length: 15 residues. The CDR3 DNA follows: TGTGCCACCAAGACCGGGACAGGGAACGCCGGGGAGCTGTTTTTT. Protein: CATKTGTGNAGELFF.

The chain couples TRBV18 to TRBJ2-7; 9 bases align to TRBD1. The V and J ends lost 3 bases and 4 bases, in that order; junction bases with no gene match: 10. Germline V gene data show CDR1 as KGHSH and CDR2 as LQKENI. This CDR3 is 16 amino acids long. The CDR3 spells CASSPPRGQGSYEQYF. The CDR3, as DNA: TGTGCCAGCTCACCTCCCCGAGGACAGGGGTCTTACGAGCAGTACTTC.

The rearrangement joins TRBV27 to TRBJ2-5, with 14 bases that match TRBD2. J gave up 1 base and V 5 bases, and 12 bases lay outside the gene matches. Germline V gene lookup returns CDR1 MNHEY and CDR2 SMNVEV (reference sequence). The CDR3 runs to 19 residues. Here the CDR3 reads CASSRGLAGVGGIQETQYF. CDR3 bases: TGTGCCAGCAGTAGGGGACTAGCGGGAGTTGGTGGGATCCAAGAGACCCAGTACTTC.

This clone has only a few counts. The sample holds other DNA sequences that translate to the same CDR3. The rearrangement joins TRBV5-4 to TRBJ2-3, with 9 bases that match TRBD1. The V and J ends lost 0 bases and 0 bases, in that order; junction bases with no gene match: 2. This CDR3 region has 16 residues. Germline V gene sequence: CDR1 SGHNT, CDR2 YYREEE (reference sequence). The DNA for the CDR3 is TGTGCCAGCAGCTTGGGCGGACAGGGGAGCACAGATACGCAGTATTTT. Protein sequence: CASSLGGQGSTDTQYF.

The chain combines TRBV7-6 with TRBJ2-4; the match to TRBD2 covers 10 bases. The germline gives CDR1 SGHVS, CDR2 FNYEAQ. The CDR3 extends over 14 amino acids. The V gene end was trimmed by 1 base and the J gene end by 10 bases; junction bases not matched to a gene: 4. The CDR3 loop is CASSLESSGSIQYF. For the CDR3, the DNA is TGTGCCAGCAGCTTAGAATCTAGCGGGAGTATTCAGTACTTC.

The chain employs TRBV5-6 and TRBJ1-2; TRBD1 agrees at 7 bases. The J segment lost 4 bases and the V segment lost 4 bases, leaving 10 bases of the junction unmatched. The germline gives CDR1 SGHDT, CDR2 YYEEEE. The CDR3 is made up of 15 amino acids. The chain's CDR3 is CASSHGQVGSYGYTF. CDR3 coding DNA: TGTGCCAGCAGCCACGGACAGGTCGGGTCCTATGGCTACACCTTC.

The V call is TRBV6-5, the J call TRBJ2-2, with D possibly matching TRBD1 (5 bases). From germline, CDR1 is MNHEY and CDR2 SVGAGI. V lost 5 bases and J 1 base, leaving 8 bases between the germline ends. This CDR3 has 14 amino acids. CDR3 nucleotide sequence: TGTGCCAGCAGTGCCAGGGTGAACACCGGGGAGCTGTTTTTT. It encodes CASSARVNTGELFF.

The genes are TRBV28 and TRBJ2-5; weak D call: TRBD2 (5 bases). The J call may be wrong; the DNA end is better matched by TRBJ2-7. The CDR3 has 13 residues. Germline values: CDR1 MDHEN, CDR2 SYDVKM. The CDR3 nucleotides are TGTGCCAGCTGTTGCGGACGGGACTACGAGCAGTACTTC. Translated, it gives CASCCGRDYEQYF.

The V gene is TRBV29-1, the J gene TRBJ1-2; no definite D call. The V end was cut by 0 bases, the J end by 0 bases, with 11 bases between. Per the germline V gene, CDR1 is SQVTM and CDR2 is ANQGSEA. This CDR3 comprises 15 residues. This CDR3 reads CSVEDRRRTNYGYTF. In DNA form, the CDR3 reads TGCAGCGTTGAAGACCGCAGGCGAACTAACTATGGCTACACCTTC.

The V gene is TRBV7-2, the J gene TRBJ2-1; 12 nucleotides line up with TRBD2. The CDR3 totals 17 residues. Per the germline V gene, CDR1 is SGHTA and CDR2 is FQGNSA. V trimming: 5 bases; J trimming: 6 bases; junction bases outside the gene matches: 11. CDR3 residues: CASSRGGLAGGGNEQFF. In DNA form, the CDR3 reads TGTGCCAGCAGCCGCGGGGGGCTAGCGGGAGGGGGCAATGAGCAGTTCTTC.

The V and J genes are TRBV4-2 and TRBJ2-7; D gene ambiguous. Germline-derived CDR1 and CDR2 are LGHNA and YNFKEQ. This CDR3 region has 14 residues. V lost 2 bases to trimming and J lost 5 bases, with 13 bases between them. The chain's CDR3 is CASSQSTGFDEQYF. The CDR3 region has the DNA TGTGCCAGCAGCCAATCGACCGGGTTCGACGAGCAGTACTTC.

This clone appeared a few times. The junction differs from germline at one of its ends, possibly a read error. This chain uses TRBV7-2 with TRBJ2-5; D is perhaps TRBD2 (5 bases). The CDR3 runs 14 residues. Germline CDR1 is SGHTA and CDR2 is FQGNSA. The CDR3 coding sequence is TGTGCCAGCAGCCCCGAGGGTAGATCTCCCTCGTCGAACTTC. The encoded protein is CASSPEGRSPSSNF.

The chain couples TRBV28 to TRBJ2-1, with 9 bases identical to TRBD1. V was clipped by 5 bases and J by 0 bases; unmatched bases: 11. From germline, CDR1 is MDHEN and CDR2 SYDVKM. This CDR3 has 18 residues. The CDR3 is CASSRWDRDYASYNEQFF. CDR3 bases: TGTGCCAGCAGTCGTTGGGACAGGGACTACGCCTCCTACAATGAGCAGTTCTTC.

The chain couples TRBV19 to TRBJ2-5, with TRBD1 matching 9 bases. The DNA matches TRBJ2-7 better at its end, which makes the J call doubtful. CDR3 size: 17 residues. Germline V gene data show CDR1 as LNHDA and CDR2 as SQIVND (reference sequence). CDR3 sequence: CASSSGTGPGTTYEQYF. In nucleotides, the CDR3 is TGTGCCAGTAGTTCCGGGACAGGGCCCGGAACGACCTACGAGCAGTACTTC.

The CDR3 nucleotides read TGTGCCAGCAGCCCGGGACAGGGGAGCACAGATACGCAGTATTTT. Its translation: CASSPGQGSTDTQYF. V usage is TRBV4-2 and J usage is TRBJ2-3; 10 positions agree with TRBD1. This CDR3 spans 15 amino acids. With V trimmed by 4 bases and J by 0 bases, 1 base remained unmatched. The V gene's germline CDR1 is LGHNA and CDR2 YNFKEQ.

The chain combines TRBV25-1 with TRBJ2-5; 13 positions match TRBD2. The DNA end favors TRBJ2-7, so the J call may be wrong. This CDR3 is 14 amino acids long. CDR1 and CDR2 from the germline V gene are MGHDK and SYGVNS. CDR3: CASSGLAGGREQYF. CDR3 in DNA: TGTGCCAGCAGTGGACTAGCGGGGGGACGCGAGCAGTACTTC.

A remark on this clone: Other DNA sequences from this sample encode an identical CDR3 as well. The chain uses TRBV5-4 and TRBJ2-3; TRBD1 matches 9 bases. The V gene end was trimmed by 3 bases and the J gene end by 6 bases; junction bases not matched to a gene: 11. The CDR3 has 16 amino acids. Germline V CDR1 and CDR2: SGHNT, YYREEE (reference sequence). CDR3 DNA sequence: TGTGCCAGCAGCTCGGGGGGACAGGGTGGGACGGATACGCAGTATTTT. Residues: CASSSGGQGGTDTQYF.

Only a few counts were recorded for this clone. The chain couples TRBV25-1 to TRBJ2-3; 9 positions agree with TRBD2. Germline loops: CDR1 MGHDK, CDR2 SYGVNS. This CDR3 comprises 17 residues. J gave up 0 bases and V 4 bases, and 8 bases lay outside the gene matches. The CDR3 DNA is TGTGCCAGCAGTGGATTCAGCGGGGGGCTGAGCACAGATACGCAGTATTTT. This encodes CASSGFSGGLSTDTQYF.

This chain joins TRBV25-1 and TRBJ2-1; D possibly corresponds to TRBD2 (6 bases). CDR1 and CDR2 (germline): MGHDK, SYGVNS. Trimming removed 2 bases at V and 4 bases at J, with 9 bases between. CDR3 size: 14 residues. The CDR3 region has the DNA TGTGCCAGCAGTGAAACCGGGAGTTACAATGAGCAGTTCTTC. Translation: CASSETGSYNEQFF.

This clone was found once. The identical CDR3 is also encoded by other nucleotide sequences in the sample. The gene calls are TRBV15 and TRBJ1-1; D perhaps matches TRBD1 (5 bases). Trimming took off 0 bases at V and 5 bases at J, with 13 bases between the two ends. CDR1 is LNHNV, CDR2 YYDKDF, per germline (reference sequence). The CDR3 length is 15 residues. In nucleotides, the CDR3 is TGTGCCACCAGCAGAGATCTAGGAAGGGGTACTGAAGCTTTCTTT. It translates to CATSRDLGRGTEAFF.

The gene calls are TRBV2 and TRBJ1-5, with no clear D. The germline V and J ends were trimmed by 4 bases and 6 bases, with 13 bases remaining between them. The CDR3 consists of 14 residues. Germline CDR1 SNHLY, CDR2 FYNNEI. CDR3 nucleotides: TGTGCCAGCAGTGTTTCGGGGATCGGTCAGCCCCAGCATTTT. Protein: CASSVSGIGQPQHF.

V usage is TRBV4-2 and J usage is TRBJ1-2; 7 nucleotides line up with TRBD1. This CDR3 has 14 amino acids. The germline V gene has CDR1 LGHNA and CDR2 YNFKEQ. After removal of 3 bases from V and 6 bases from J, the junction contained 7 bases not matched to a gene. As DNA, the CDR3 is TGTGCCAGCAGCCACCATTTACAGGGGAATGGCTACACCTTC. As protein: CASSHHLQGNGYTF.

V and J are TRBV9 and TRBJ2-6; the D gene is possibly TRBD1 (6 bases). The germline V gene has CDR1 SGDLS and CDR2 YYNGEE. The CDR3 runs 15 residues. Trimming stripped 5 bases from V and 0 bases from J, with 9 bases between. CDR3 DNA sequence: TGTGCCAGCAGAGAGGGGGTCTCTGGGGCCAACGTCCTGACTTTC. Translation: CASREGVSGANVLTF.

This clone has only a few counts. The chain recombines TRBV2 with TRBJ2-5; the match to TRBD2 covers 14 bases. Germline trimming cut 6 bases from V and 5 bases from J; bases unmatched to any gene: 8. Germline V CDR1 and CDR2: SNHLY, FYNNEI. The CDR3 is 16 residues long. For the CDR3, the DNA is TGTGCCAGCAGGGTGACTAGCGGGAGGGGGAGGGAGACCCAGTACTTC. It yields the protein CASRVTSGRGRETQYF. Full variable domain (remainder filled in from reference TRBV2 and TRBJ2-5): EPEVTQTPSHQVTQMGQEVILRCVPISNHLYFYWYRQILGQKVEFLVSFYNNEISEKSEIFDDQFSVERPDGSNFTLKIRSTKLEDSAMYFCASRVTSGRGRETQYFGPGTRLLVL.

As regards this clone: At one boundary the junction diverges from the germline segment, which might be a read error. The chain links TRBV7-9 to TRBJ2-7; 7 nucleotides align to TRBD1. The CDR3 spans 16 residues. Germline V gives CDR1 SEHNR, CDR2 FQNEAQ (reference sequence). The CDR3 DNA follows: TGTTCCAGCAGCTTAGCGCTCGGACAGGCCACCTACGAGCAGTACTTC. Its translation: CSSSLALGQATYEQYF.

The V gene is TRBV11-3, the J gene TRBJ2-3, with TRBD1 as a possible D gene (8 bases). V dropped 5 bases and J dropped 3 bases, with 15 bases sitting between them. The CDR3 contains 15 residues. The germline gives CDR1 SGHNT, CDR2 YENEEA. The CDR3 spells CASSNRGGSTDTQYF. The CDR3 DNA reads as TGTGCCAGCAGCAACAGGGGGGGGTCAACAGATACGCAGTATTTT.